This T cell receptor (beta chain) was identified in a study of blood T cell repertoires in COVID-19. The protocol was immunoSEQ multiplex PCR, while the TCRdb copy is restricted to in-frame clones and leaves out a portion. The table has under 500,000 clones, 70% to 90% seen once; the top ten hold just under 2%. This CDR3 contains 15 residues. The V and J ends lost 5 bases and 6 bases, in that order; junction bases with no gene match: 7. Germline CDR1 reads SEHNR; CDR2 reads FQNEAQ (reference sequence). The gene calls are TRBV7-9 and TRBJ2-2, with 9 bases identical to TRBD1. This TCR derives from a woman aged 18-29 years with acute COVID-19. The sequenced sample was PBMCs or T cells enriched from blood (not recorded which). CDR3: CASSPRDRVSGELFF. The CDR3 region has the DNA TGTGCCAGCAGCCCCCGGGACAGGGTTTCCGGGGAGCTGTTTTTT.